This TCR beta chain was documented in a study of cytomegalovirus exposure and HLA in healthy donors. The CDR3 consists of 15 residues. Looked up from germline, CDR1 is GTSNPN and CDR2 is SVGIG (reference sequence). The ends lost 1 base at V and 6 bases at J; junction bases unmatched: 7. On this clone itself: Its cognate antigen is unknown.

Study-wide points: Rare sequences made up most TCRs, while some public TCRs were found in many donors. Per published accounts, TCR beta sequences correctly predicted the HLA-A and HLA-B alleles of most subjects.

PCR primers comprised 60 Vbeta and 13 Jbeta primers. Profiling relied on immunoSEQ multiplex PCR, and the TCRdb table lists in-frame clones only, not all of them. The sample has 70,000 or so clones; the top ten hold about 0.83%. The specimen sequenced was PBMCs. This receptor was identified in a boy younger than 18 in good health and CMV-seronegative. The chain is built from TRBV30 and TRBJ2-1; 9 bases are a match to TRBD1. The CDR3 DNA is TGTGCCTGGAGTGACCGGGACAGGGTCGGCAATGAGCAGTTCTTC. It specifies CAWSDRDRVGNEQFF.